These T cell receptor beta chains were read from a single sample in a study of blood T cells in healthy people across ages. From the 5' RACE reads, TCRdb called clonotypes with MiXCR, one entry per CDR3 protein. The sample lists around 1,700,000 distinct CDR3 sequences; about 30% were seen once. Sequencing was done on a sample of blood. The source of these receptors is a woman between 25 and 40 years old in good health. The CDR3 runs from the conserved cysteine through the conserved F or W. Fields, in order: clone size, D gene, J gene, V gene, CDR3 DNA, CDR3 protein. A D gene is named only where the DNA matches it firmly. Size values are once, few and many counts, or a class for expanded clones, and some rows have none.

>many|TRBD1|TRBJ1-5|TRBV6-5
TGTGCCAGCAGTTTGGTCAGGGGGAATCAGCCCCAGCATTTT
CASSLVRGNQPQHF
>few|.|TRBJ1-2|TRBV6-2/TRBV6-3
TGTGCCAGCAGGCCGACAGGATGGGCTGGCTACACCTTC
CASRPTGWAGYTF
>.|TRBD1|TRBJ1-2|TRBV5-1
TGCGCCAGCAGCGGTGGGACAGGGGGTCACTATGGCTACACCTTC
CASSGGTGGHYGYTF
>few|.|TRBJ1-2|TRBV7-2
TGTGCCAGCAGTTTCCGAGGGTTAGGCTACACCTTC
CASSFRGLGYTF
>many|.|TRBJ2-1|TRBV12-5
TGTGCTAGTGGTTGGGGAGGGGGCAATGAGCAGTTCTTC
CASGWGGGNEQFF
>few|.|TRBJ2-5|TRBV5-1
TGCGCCAGCAGCTGGGAAACTGAACAAGAGACCCAGTACTTC
CASSWETEQETQYF
>.|TRBD1|TRBJ2-1|TRBV6-1
TGTGCCAGCAGTGGGGAACAGGGGCGGAATGAGCAGTTCTTC
CASSGEQGRNEQFF
>.|TRBD2|TRBJ2-1|TRBV20-1
TGCAGTGCTTTGATCACTAGCGGCGGCTACAATGAGCAGTTCTTC
CSALITSGGYNEQFF
>once|TRBD1|TRBJ1-2|TRBV12-3/TRBV12-4
TGTGCCAGCAGTTTCAGGGGGTATCTCTATGGCTACACCTTC
CASSFRGYLYGYTF
>.|.|TRBJ2-3|TRBV28
TGTGCCAGCAGTCCCCAGACCACAGATACGCAGTATTTT
CASSPQTTDTQYF
>.|.|TRBJ2-7|TRBV4-1
TGCGCCAGCAGCCCTAGCCGGGCCAGCAACCTTCGCTCCCCGCAGTACTTC
CASSPSRASNLRSPQYF
>.|.|TRBJ1-5|TRBV7-9
TGTGCCAGCAGCTGGGATGGAGGGGATCAGCCCCAGCATTTT
CASSWDGGDQPQHF
>.|TRBD2|TRBJ2-7|TRBV2
TGTGCCAGCAGTGAGGAAGGAGCGGGGGGCTACGAGCAGTACTTC
CASSEEGAGGYEQYF
>.|TRBD1|TRBJ2-1|TRBV4-1
TGCGCCAGCAGCCAAGGACAGGGGGCTCATGAGCAGTTCTTC
CASSQGQGAHEQFF
>.|TRBD1|TRBJ1-1|TRBV4-1
TGCGCCAGCAGCCAAGTAGCAGGGGGTGAGACTGAAGCTTTCTTT
CASSQVAGGETEAFF
>.|TRBD2|TRBJ2-7|TRBV2
TGTGCCAGCAGGGAAGATTGGCGGGAGTTCGAGCAGTACTTC
CASREDWREFEQYF
>.|TRBD2|TRBJ2-7|TRBV5-1
TGCGCCAGCTGCTTGGGAGGGCTCCTGATGAGCTACGAGCAGTACTTC
CASCLGGLLMSYEQYF
>.|TRBD1|TRBJ1-6|TRBV3-1
TGTGCCAGCAGCCCTAGACAGGGGACAGCACCCCTCCACTTT
CASSPRQGTAPLHF
>.|.|TRBJ2-7|TRBV10-2
TGCGCCGGCAGTGGGTTCGGGGGAGGCTCTACCTACGAGCAGTACTTC
CAGSGFGGGSTYEQYF
>few|TRBD2|TRBJ2-1|TRBV7-2
TGTGCCAGCAGCTTAATACTAGCGGGAGTGCTTGAGCAGTTCTTC
CASSLILAGVLEQFF
>many|.|TRBJ2-7|TRBV20-1
TGCAGTGCCAGACGGGGCTCCTCCTACGAGCAGTACTTC
CSARRGSSYEQYF
>.|.|TRBJ2-7|TRBV7-2
TGTGCCAGCAGCTTAGGACAGCCCGCGGGGGAGCAGTACTTC
CASSLGQPAGEQYF
>many|.|TRBJ2-5|TRBV29-1
TGCAGCGTCCTCCGGCGGGATCGGCTGCAAGAGACCCAGTACTTC
CSVLRRDRLQETQYF
>few|TRBD1|TRBJ1-2|TRBV20-1
TGCAGTGCTTTGTTACCTCAGGGGGCCCTTGGATATGGCTACACCTTC
CSALLPQGALGYGYTF
>.|.|TRBJ1-1|TRBV5-1
TGCGCCAGCAGCTTGGTTGATACCTTGAACACTGAAGCTTTCTTT
CASSLVDTLNTEAFF
>few|TRBD2|TRBJ2-1|TRBV29-1
TGCAGCGCCGGCCGGGGGGAGTATGAGCAGTTCTTC
CSAGRGEYEQFF
>.|TRBD1|TRBJ2-4|TRBV9
TGTGCCAGCAGCGCTGGACAGGGGGCCTACAAGCAGTACTTC
CASSAGQGAYKQYF
>.|TRBD2|TRBJ2-3|TRBV19
TGTGCCAGTAGTACTCTTGCGGGAGACCCCACAGATACGCAGTATTTT
CASSTLAGDPTDTQYF
>.|TRBD1|TRBJ1-6|TRBV6-5
TGTGCCAGCCGGGACAGGGCTAATTCACCCCTCCACTTT
CASRDRANSPLHF
>.|TRBD1|TRBJ2-7|TRBV28
TGTGCAGGGGGTGGACAGGGGTTCTACGAGCAGTACTTC
CAGGGQGFYEQYF
>.|.|TRBJ2-6|TRBV27
TGTGCCAGCAGTTTAGGGCAGGCTGGGGCCAACGTCCTGACTTTC
CASSLGQAGANVLTF
>.|.|TRBJ2-7|TRBV28
TGTGCCTGTGTTCGGCCGTCTTACAATGAGCAGTACTTC
CACVRPSYNEQYF
>.|.|TRBJ2-7|TRBV5-1
TGCGCCAGCAGCGTACTGCCGGGAGTAGGCTACGAGCAGTACTTC
CASSVLPGVGYEQYF
>many|TRBD2|TRBJ2-1|TRBV7-9
TGTGCCAGCAGCGATGCGGGGGGCCCCTACAATGAGCAGTTCTTC
CASSDAGGPYNEQFF
>few|.|TRBJ1-2|TRBV7-2
TGTGCCAGCAGCCTAAAGAGGACAGATGGCTACACCTTC
CASSLKRTDGYTF
>few|TRBD2|TRBJ2-5|TRBV7-9
TGTGCCACCACCAGAGGGAAGACTAGCGGGCAAGAGACCCAGTACTTC
CATTRGKTSGQETQYF
>.|.|TRBJ1-2|TRBV10-3
TGTGCCACCTCGGACACCCCCGGCGACGGCTACACCTTC
CATSDTPGDGYTF
>.|.|TRBJ1-5|TRBV4-3
TGCGCCAGCACGAAGGACCATTTCTTTCTTAGCAATCAGCCCCAGCATTTT
CASTKDHFFLSNQPQHF
>few|.|TRBJ1-6|TRBV7-3
TGTGCCAGCAGCTCCAGGGAAGGGGGTTCACCCCTCCACTTT
CASSSREGGSPLHF
>.|.|TRBJ2-3|TRBV5-1
TGCGCCAGCAGCTTGGGACATCTTTCTAGCACAGATACGCAGTATTTT
CASSLGHLSSTDTQYF
>.|.|TRBJ2-5|TRBV6-1
TGTGCCAGCAGTGTAGCGAGAACCCCGGGAGAGACCCAGTACTTC
CASSVARTPGETQYF
>.|.|TRBJ2-7|TRBV29-1
TGCAGCATCTCCCGGAGCTACGAGCAGTACTTC
CSISRSYEQYF
>.|.|TRBJ1-5|TRBV20-1
TGCAGTGCTAGCGGGGTTAGCAATCAGCCCCAGCATTTT
CSASGVSNQPQHF
>.|.|TRBJ2-1|TRBV4-1
TGCGCCAGCAGCCAAGGCCTGCCCGGCAACAATGAGCAGTTCTTC
CASSQGLPGNNEQFF
>.|.|TRBJ1-3|TRBV20-1
TGCAGTGCTACTACGGGAGGGGTAAACACCATATATTTT
CSATTGGVNTIYF
>.|.|TRBJ2-7|TRBV14
TGTGCCAGCAGGCGAGAGGGTGTTTACGAGCAGTACTTC
CASRREGVYEQYF